A selection of T cell receptor beta chains follows, all from one sample in a study of T cell changes during pregnancy in multiple sclerosis. Some clones are missing from TCRdb's copy, which holds only in-frame ones; the method was immunoSEQ multiplex PCR. The sample contains 60,000 or so clones, less than 95% of which appear only once. The sequencing used peripheral blood, collected in the second trimester of pregnancy. Receptors originate from a female donor in good health, enrolled as a control in a pregnancy study. Both conserved end residues are part of each CDR3. The D gene is left open where the match is weak. The listing skips clone size in some rows; elsewhere it reads once, few, many or a size class.

>13|TRBV7-7|few|-|TRBJ1-1
CASSSQLNTEAFF
TGTGCTAGCAGCTCACAATTGAACACTGAAGCTTTCTTT
>15|TRBV19|once|TRBD1|TRBJ2-7
CASRDSTKPSDEQYF
TGTGCCAGCCGGGACAGCACCAAGCCCTCGGACGAGCAGTACTTC
>15|TRBV5-1|once|-|TRBJ2-5
CASSLVAVFQETQYF
TGCGCCAGCAGCTTGGTTGCGGTGTTTCAAGAGACCCAGTACTTC
>17|TRBV7-8|-|TRBD1|TRBJ2-2
CASSFPGTGSNTGELFF
TGTGCCAGCAGCTTCCCCGGGACAGGTTCGAACACCGGGGAGCTGTTTTTT
>15|TRBV10-3|-|TRBD1|TRBJ1-1
CAISDRTGAGTEAFF
TGTGCCATCAGTGACCGGACAGGGGCAGGCACTGAAGCTTTCTTT
>15|TRBV19|few|TRBD2|TRBJ2-7
CASSTSLAGALGQYF
TGTGCCAGTAGTACCTCCCTAGCGGGAGCTCTCGGGCAGTACTTC
>12|TRBV7-6|-|-|TRBJ2-7
CASSLSRGEQYF
TGTGCCAGCAGCTTGAGCCGGGGGGAGCAGTACTTC
>16|TRBV7-9|-|TRBD2|TRBJ2-7
CASSLGLAGASYEQYF
TGTGCCAGCAGCCTGGGACTAGCGGGGGCCTCCTACGAGCAGTACTTC
>15|TRBV5-6|-|TRBD2|TRBJ2-5
CASRIIAGGPGTQYF
TGTGCCAGCAGGATAATAGCGGGAGGGCCTGGGACCCAGTACTTC
>15|TRBV4-1|-|TRBD2|TRBJ2-1
CASSQEEREGYEQFF
TGCGCCAGCAGCCAAGAAGAGCGGGAGGGGTACGAGCAGTTCTTC
>19|TRBV5-8|-|TRBD2|TRBJ2-3
CASSFSPGLAGPSTDTQYF
TGTGCCAGCAGCTTCTCACCGGGACTAGCGGGACCTAGCACAGATACGCAGTATTTT
>12|TRBV11-2|-|-|TRBJ2-7
CASSLGLGEQYF
TGTGCCAGCAGCTTGGGACTTGGAGAGCAGTACTTC
>15|TRBV10-2|-|-|TRBJ2-5
CASSDWGGGQETQYF
TGCGCCAGCAGTGATTGGGGAGGGGGCCAAGAGACCCAGTACTTC
>14|TRBV2|-|-|TRBJ1-4
CASSENSFNEKLFF
TGTGCCAGCAGTGAGAATAGTTTTAATGAAAAACTGTTTTTT
>14|TRBV6-1|-|TRBD1|TRBJ1-2
CASILGQGYYGYTF
TGTGCCAGCATTCTTGGACAGGGGTACTATGGCTACACCTTC
>13|TRBV5-1|-|-|TRBJ1-2
CASSLEDSRGYTF
TGCGCCAGCAGCTTGGAAGATAGTAGAGGCTACACCTTC
>14|TRBV29-1|-|TRBD1|TRBJ2-1
CSVAGQGKYNEQFF
TGCAGCGTCGCCGGACAGGGGAAATACAATGAGCAGTTCTTC
>17|TRBV4-1|-|TRBD2|TRBJ2-1
CASSQLLSGGTPNEQFF
TGCGCCAGCAGCCAGCTACTTAGCGGGGGAACCCCCAATGAGCAGTTCTTC
>15|TRBV7-9|-|TRBD2|TRBJ2-7
CASSQTSGTAYEQYF
TGTGCCAGCAGCCAAACTAGCGGGACCGCCTACGAGCAGTACTTC
>15|TRBV5-1|once|-|TRBJ2-1
CASSLPDLQYNEQFF
TGCGCCAGCAGCTTGCCGGACTTGCAGTACAATGAGCAGTTCTTC
>15|TRBV6-4|-|TRBD2|TRBJ2-3
CASSATAGSTDTQYF
TGTGCCAGCAGTGCTACAGCGGGGAGCACAGATACGCAGTATTTT
>15|TRBV4-2|-|TRBD2|TRBJ2-1
CASSQEREGYNEQFF
TGTGCCAGCAGCCAAGAGCGGGAGGGGTACAATGAGCAGTTCTTC
>14|TRBV19|-|-|TRBJ1-4
CASSIRAGHEKLFF
TGTGCCAGTAGTATTAGGGCAGGGCACGAAAAACTGTTTTTT
>14|TRBV30|-|TRBD1|TRBJ1-2
CAWKIGQGAYGYTF
TGTGCCTGGAAGATCGGACAGGGGGCCTATGGCTACACCTTC
>14|TRBV7-6|-|-|TRBJ2-7
CASSLARTAYEQYF
TGTGCCAGCAGCTTAGCTAGAACCGCCTACGAGCAGTACTTC
>13|TRBV28|-|-|TRBJ2-5
CASNPGSGETQYF
TGTGCCAGCAACCCCGGGAGCGGAGAGACCCAGTACTTC
>14|TRBV5-4|-|TRBD1|TRBJ1-1
CASSLQGANTEAFF
TGTGCCAGCAGCCTACAGGGGGCGAACACTGAAGCTTTCTTT
>16|TRBV7-6|-|-|TRBJ2-3
CASSLARQGGTDTQYF
TGTGCCAGCAGCTTAGCACGGCAGGGGGGAACAGATACGCAGTATTTT
>19|TRBV5-1|-|TRBD2|TRBJ2-3
CASSLAGTSGGALTDTQYF
TGCGCCAGCAGCTTGGCCGGGACTAGCGGGGGGGCCTTGACAGATACGCAGTATTTT
>15|TRBV6-5|-|-|TRBJ1-6
CASSSKIYYNSPLHF
TGTGCCAGCAGTTCCAAGATCTACTATAATTCACCCCTCCACTTT
>11|TRBV20-1|-|-|TRBJ2-1
CSARGGDEQFF
TGCAGTGCTAGGGGGGGTGATGAGCAGTTCTTC
>15|TRBV6-1|once|TRBD1|TRBJ2-7
CASSKPGTVLYEQYF
TGTGCCAGCAGTAAGCCCGGGACAGTCCTCTACGAGCAGTACTTC
>14|TRBV10-1|once|-|TRBJ1-6
CASSVDRINSPLHF
TGCGCCAGCAGTGTAGACAGGATTAATTCACCCCTCCACTTT
>16|TRBV28|-|-|TRBJ1-5
CATRSGARNGNQPQHF
TGTGCCACCCGAAGTGGCGCGAGGAATGGTAATCAGCCCCAGCATTTT
>15|TRBV10-3|-|TRBD2|TRBJ2-7
CAISESSGASYEQYF
TGTGCCATCAGTGAGTCAAGCGGGGCCTCCTACGAGCAGTACTTC
>15|TRBV4-2|-|TRBD2|TRBJ2-2
CASSQGGGIVGELFF
TGTGCCAGCAGCCAGGGCGGGGGGATAGTCGGGGAGCTGTTTTTT
>15|TRBV18|-|TRBD2|TRBJ2-1
CASSPAGTSKNEQFF
TGTGCCAGCTCACCTGCCGGGACTAGTAAAAATGAGCAGTTCTTC
>15|TRBV28|-|TRBD2|TRBJ2-5
CASSDASGRQETQYF
TGTGCCAGCAGTGACGCTAGCGGGAGGCAAGAGACCCAGTACTTC
>11|TRBV27|-|-|TRBJ2-3
CAAEGTDTQYF
TGTGCCGCGGAGGGCACAGATACGCAGTATTTT
>14|TRBV19|-|-|TRBJ2-1
CATRAGWLNNEQFF
TGTGCCACGAGAGCAGGGTGGCTCAACAATGAGCAGTTCTTC
>18|TRBV5-6|-|TRBD2|TRBJ2-2
CASNRWGLAGARRRELFF
TGTGCCAGCAATAGATGGGGACTAGCGGGAGCACGTCGCAGGGAGCTGTTTTTT